Shown below are 9 T cell receptor beta chains from a single sample sequenced in a study of blood T cell repertoires in COVID-19. Sequencing used immunoSEQ multiplex PCR; TCRdb keeps in-frame clones, though not all of them. The sample includes some 390,000 clones, around nine tenths of them seen just once. What was sequenced was peripheral blood. The receptors originated from a woman between 40 and 50 years old with COVID-19, enrolled during active disease.

CDR3 coding DNA: TGTGCCAGCAGCATGCGGGATGAGCAGTTCTTC. Amino acids: CASSMRDEQFF. The chain joins TRBV3-1 (or the pseudogene TRBV3-2) to TRBJ2-1; D perhaps matches TRBD2 (5 bases). CDR1 is LGHDT and CDR2 is YNNKEL in the germline V gene (reference sequence). The V and J ends lost 5 bases and 8 bases respectively, with 7 bases between them. The CDR3 contains 11 residues.

The rearrangement joins TRBV5-1 to TRBJ1-6; unclear D gene. The germline V and J ends were trimmed by 1 base and 0 bases, with 5 bases remaining between them. Germline V CDR1 and CDR2: SGHRS, YFSETQ. CDR3 length: 15 amino acids. The CDR3 reads CASSLYGSYNSPLHF. As DNA, the CDR3 is TGCGCCAGCAGCTTGTACGGCTCCTATAATTCACCCCTCCACTTT.

The chain's CDR3 is CASSPRLPTEAFF. The CDR3 DNA sequence: TGTGCCAGCAGCCCGCGACTTCCTACTGAAGCTTTCTTT. The gene calls are TRBV7-2 and TRBJ1-1; unclear D gene. The CDR3 contains 13 residues. CDR1 is SGHTA, CDR2 FQGNSA, per germline. The germline V and J ends were trimmed by 5 bases and 5 bases, with 12 bases remaining between them. The full variable domain, rest sourced from reference TRBV7-2 and TRBJ1-1, is GAGVSQSPSNKVTEKGKDVELRCDPISGHTALYWYRQSLGQGLEFLIYFQGNSAPDKSGLPSDRFSAERTGGSVSTLTIQRTQQEDSAVYLCASSPRLPTEAFFGQGTRLTVV.

This clone was recorded only once. This sequence joins TRBV23-1 and TRBJ2-1, with 8 positions matching TRBD2. TRBV23-1 is an ORF, with its function uncertain. The junction had 13 bases not matched to a gene; V was cut back by 1 base and J by 5 bases. This CDR3 contains 18 residues. CDR3: CASSQCLPGRAKDNEQFF. The CDR3 DNA is TGCGCCAGCAGTCAATGTCTGCCCGGGAGGGCCAAGGACAATGAGCAGTTCTTC.

The rearrangement links TRBV3-1 (or the pseudogene TRBV3-2) to TRBJ2-7; 9 nucleotides line up with TRBD1. The V gene end was trimmed by 1 base and the J gene end by 4 bases; junction bases not matched to a gene: 8. CDR3 length: 16 residues. Germline V gives CDR1 LGHDT, CDR2 YNNKEL (reference sequence). Here the CDR3 DNA reads TGTGCCAGCAGCCAAGGGTCGGGACAGGGCGGTTACGAGCAGTACTTC. It encodes CASSQGSGQGGYEQYF.

Only a few counts were recorded for this clone. The chain joins TRBV16 to TRBJ1-6, with D perhaps matching TRBD1 (6 bases). Germline CDR1 is KGHSY and CDR2 is FQNENV. V dropped 4 bases and J dropped 9 bases, with 13 bases sitting between them. This CDR3 comprises 14 residues. DNA of the CDR3: TGTGCCAGCAGCCCAATTACCAGGGGTTCACCCCTCCACTTT. Protein sequence: CASSPITRGSPLHF.

This clone was recorded only once. This chain links TRBV19 with TRBJ2-3, with 10 bases lining up with TRBD1. CDR3 length: 16 amino acids. Germline V lookup: CDR1 LNHDA, CDR2 SQIVND (reference sequence). With V trimmed by 6 bases and J by 4 bases, 10 bases remained unmatched. The CDR3 nucleotides read TGTGCCAGTAGGAAGACAGGGGGCAATTTAGCAGATACGCAGTATTTT. It is translated as CASRKTGGNLADTQYF.

The CDR3 bases are TGTGCCAGCAGCCCTACGGGGCTCAGGGGTGGGACTGAAGCTTTCTTT. This gives the protein CASSPTGLRGGTEAFF. The chain joins TRBV7-3 to TRBJ1-1; a possible D gene is TRBD1 (6 bases). The CDR3 runs to 16 residues. Germline V gene lookup returns CDR1 SGHTA and CDR2 FQGTGA. Trimming took 5 bases from V and 5 from J, leaving 21 bases between them.

V gene TRBV5-1 combines with J gene TRBJ1-1; D is possibly TRBD1 (5 bases). The V and J ends lost 0 bases and 6 bases respectively, with 12 bases between them. Germline V gene lookup returns CDR1 SGHRS and CDR2 YFSETQ. The CDR3 spans 14 residues. CDR3 DNA sequence: TGCGCCAGCAGCTTGGCGGGGGGGATGGCTGAAGCTTTCTTT. It encodes CASSLAGGMAEAFF.